This T cell receptor (beta chain) was documented in a study of OX40 agonist ivuxolimab in advanced cancers. Across the study: Intravenous ivuxolimab at 0.01 to 10 mg/kg was given to patients every 2 weeks.

Sequenced by immunoSEQ multiplex PCR; TCRdb stores in-frame clones only, minus some. The sample includes tens of thousands of clones, 75% to 90% of them seen just once. A single count supports this clone. CDR1 and CDR2 (germline): LGHNT, FRNRAP. The length of the CDR3 is 15 residues. The ends were cut back, 3 bases at V and 2 bases at J, with 13 bases in the middle. The specimen was CD4+ or CD8+ T cells sorted from blood, collected in a trial of the OX40 agonist ivuxolimab. The rearrangement joins TRBV12-5 to TRBJ2-5; the D gene is possibly TRBD1 (5 bases). The source is an adult with an advanced solid tumor such as melanoma, head and neck, liver or kidney cancer. CDR3 loop: CASGFDPSGQETQYF. The CDR3 nucleotides read TGTGCTAGTGGTTTCGACCCCTCAGGGCAAGAGACCCAGTACTTC.